Presented here are 27 T cell receptor beta chains from one specimen sequenced in a study of CD8+ T cells in alopecia areata. Investigators isolated RNA and reverse transcribed it into cDNA to act as the sequencing template. Clones were read by immunoSEQ multiplex PCR, and TCRdb kept only the in-frame ones, dropping some. In the table there are around 34,000 clones, approximately 58% of which are singletons. The sample consisted of NKG2D-high CD8+ T cells sorted from blood. Receptor source: a human donor with alopecia areata.

This clone came up a few times. V and J are TRBV7-2 and TRBJ2-1, with D possibly being TRBD2 (5 bases). Between the trimmed V and J ends, which lost 10 bases and 9 bases, there was a span of 16 bases. The CDR3 extends over 12 amino acids. Germline CDR1 and CDR2: SGHTA and FQGNSA. The CDR3 coding sequence is TGTGCCATCCTAGCCCGGGGTCGTGAGCAGTTCTTC. Protein: CAILARGREQFF.

The rearrangement joins TRBV27 to TRBJ2-7; either TRBD1 or TRBD2 may supply D (5 bases each). Germline loops: CDR1 MNHEY, CDR2 SMNVEV (reference sequence). This CDR3 spans 15 amino acids. The germline V and J ends were trimmed by 4 bases and 0 bases, with 13 bases remaining between them. For the CDR3, the DNA is TGTGCCAGCAGTTACGTGAGGGGAAGCTCCTACGAGCAGTACTTC. Translating gives CASSYVRGSSYEQYF.

This chain uses TRBV4-3 with TRBJ2-5, with a weak D call TRBD2 (5 bases). Trimming removed 4 bases at V and 5 bases at J, with 20 bases between. This CDR3 has 16 residues. CDR1 and CDR2 from the germline V gene are LGHNA and YSLEER. DNA for the CDR3: TGCGCCAGCAGCCCGATTACGGGGTCTCCTCAGGAGACCCAGTACTTC. This gives the protein CASSPITGSPQETQYF.

The CDR3 region is CASRHGLAGGPYNEQFF. The CDR3 coding sequence is TGCGCCAGCAGACACGGACTAGCGGGAGGGCCCTACAATGAGCAGTTCTTC. The chain combines TRBV5-1 with TRBJ2-1; 15 bases agree with TRBD2. CDR3 length: 17 amino acids. Per germline, CDR1 SGHRS and CDR2 YFSETQ. With 5 bases clipped from V and 2 bases from J, the junction kept 5 bases outside the gene matches.

There are a few counts of this clone. The chain uses TRBV29-1 and TRBJ2-7; no clear D. From germline, CDR1 is SQVTM and CDR2 ANQGSEA. This CDR3 contains 13 residues. V was pared by 4 bases and J by 0 bases, with 10 bases between. The CDR3 coding sequence is TGCAGCGTTGCTGGTGATAGCTCCTACGAGCAGTACTTC. Translated: CSVAGDSSYEQYF.

The chain recombines TRBV7-2 with TRBJ2-1; 7 bases agree with TRBD1. Germline CDR1 and CDR2: SGHTA and FQGNSA. After removal of 5 bases from V and 8 bases from J, the junction contained 6 bases not matched to a gene. This CDR3 contains 13 residues. The CDR3 is CASSETGWDEQFF. In nucleotides, the CDR3 is TGTGCCAGCAGCGAGACAGGGTGGGATGAGCAGTTCTTC.

The rearrangement uses TRBV1 and TRBJ2-1; the table's D call of TRBD2 was not tested on the DNA. TRBV1 is annotated as a pseudogene. The CDR3 is 14 residues long. CDR3 sequence (DNA): TGCACCAGCAGCTGCCCGACGGGGCGGGGGGAGCAGTTCTTC. Its translation: CTSSCPTGRGEQFF.

V gene TRBV6-5 combines with J gene TRBJ2-5; D is ambiguous. CDR3 length: 15 residues. Trimming left V 0 bases short and J 2 bases short, with 10 bases between. Germline CDR1 MNHEY, CDR2 SVGAGI. In nucleotides, the CDR3 is TGTGCCAGCAGTTACTCGAGGCCAGCGCAAGAGACCCAGTACTTC. It translates to CASSYSRPAQETQYF.

The chain carries TRBV13 and TRBJ1-1; 7 bases match TRBD1. CDR1 and CDR2 (germline): PRHDT, FYEKMQ (reference sequence). V lost 5 bases to trimming and J lost 8 bases; unmatched junction nucleotides: 11. This CDR3 spans 14 amino acids. The CDR3 DNA is TGTGCCAGCAGCCATCCGGACAGGTTGGTAGAAGCTTTCTTT. Residues: CASSHPDRLVEAFF.

The CDR3 coding sequence is TGTGCCAGCAGCCCGGGACTAGCGGGAGGCAATGAGCAGTTCTTC. Translated, it gives CASSPGLAGGNEQFF. This sequence joins TRBV28 and TRBJ2-1; 15 bases are a match to TRBD2. Germline V lookup: CDR1 MDHEN, CDR2 SYDVKM. Germline trimming cut 6 bases from V and 6 bases from J; bases unmatched to any gene: 3. This CDR3 has 15 amino acids. Looking up the rest from reference TRBV28 and TRBJ2-1 gives the full variable domain: DVKVTQSSRYLVKRTGEKVFLECVQDMDHENMFWYRQDPGLGLRLIYFSYDVKMKEKGDIPEGYSVSREKKERFSLILESASTNQTSMYLCASSPGLAGGNEQFFGPGTRLTVL.

The rearrangement links TRBV7-9 to TRBJ2-7; TRBD1 might be the D (5 bases). Germline CDR1 reads SEHNR; CDR2 reads FQNEAQ (reference sequence). The CDR3 is made up of 15 amino acids. Trimming removed 0 bases from V and 3 bases from J, with 12 bases in between. CDR3 loop: CASSLAQGGRYEQYF. DNA for the CDR3: TGTGCCAGCAGCTTAGCGCAGGGTGGACGCTACGAGCAGTACTTC.

A few counts support this clone. This chain joins TRBV4-3 and TRBJ2-7; tentatively, D is TRBD1 (6 bases). The germline V and J ends were trimmed by 5 bases and 4 bases, with 12 bases remaining between them. Germline-derived CDR1 and CDR2 are LGHNA and YSLEER. The CDR3 runs 13 residues. CDR3: CASSWDKSYEQYF. DNA for the CDR3: TGCGCCAGCAGCTGGGACAAGTCGTACGAGCAGTACTTC.

Notes on this clone: One end of the junction does not line up with germline, which may come from a read error. The chain has TRBV7-2 and TRBJ2-7; D might be TRBD2 (6 bases). Per germline, CDR1 SGHTA and CDR2 FQGNSA. The CDR3 is 16 residues long. In DNA, the CDR3 is TGCGCCAGCAGCCAAGAAGGCGGGATAGGCACCTACGAGCAGTACTTC. This codes for CASSQEGGIGTYEQYF.

The chain is built from TRBV4-1 and TRBJ2-1; D possibly corresponds to TRBD1 (6 bases). The CDR3 extends over 15 amino acids. Germline CDR1 is MGHRA and CDR2 is YSYEKL. Between the trimmed V and J ends, which lost 5 bases and 7 bases, there was a span of 18 bases. The CDR3 DNA sequence: TGCGCCAGCAGCTGGGCCCCAGGGGCTGGGAATGAGCAGTTCTTC. The encoded protein is CASSWAPGAGNEQFF.

This clone was found a few times. The rearrangement joins TRBV19 to TRBJ2-1; 7 bases fit TRBD1. The V gene's germline CDR1 is LNHDA and CDR2 SQIVND (reference sequence). V trimming: 0 bases; J trimming: 6 bases; junction bases outside the gene matches: 5. The CDR3 consists of 15 residues. The CDR3 here is CASSIDMGQLNEQFF. The DNA of the CDR3 is TGTGCCAGTAGTATAGATATGGGACAGCTCAATGAGCAGTTCTTC.

The J gene is TRBJ2-7, the V gene TRBV5-1, with D possibly being TRBD1 or TRBD2 (5 bases each). V lost 0 bases, J lost 4 bases, and 11 bases lay in between. CDR1 and CDR2 (germline): SGHRS, YFSETQ. The CDR3 consists of 14 residues. CDR3 sequence (DNA): TGCGCCAGCAGCTTGGCTGGGGGTGAGTACGAGCAGTACTTC. This translates into CASSLAGGEYEQYF.

The chain couples TRBV7-6 to TRBJ2-7; 10 positions agree with TRBD2. V lost 3 bases to trimming and J lost 3 bases; unmatched junction nucleotides: 14. The CDR3 length is 18 residues. Germline CDR1 and CDR2: SGHVS and FNYEAQ. CDR3 residues: CASSFFAGSGRPSYEQYF. The DNA for the CDR3 is TGTGCCAGCAGCTTTTTCGCGGGTAGCGGGAGGCCGAGCTACGAGCAGTACTTC.

The sample holds a few counts of this clone. The chain recombines TRBV29-1 with TRBJ2-7, with 9 positions matching TRBD1. J lost 0 bases, V lost 2 bases, and 2 bases had no gene match. The germline CDR1 and CDR2 sequences are SQVTM and ANQGSEA. The CDR3 contains 14 residues. CDR3 in DNA: TGCAGCGTTGAACTGGGACAGGGCTCCTACGAGCAGTACTTC. Protein: CSVELGQGSYEQYF.

V and J are TRBV4-1 and TRBJ1-5; D is possibly TRBD1 (5 bases). Germline V gene sequence: CDR1 MGHRA, CDR2 YSYEKL. V was shortened by 4 bases and J by 0 bases, with 13 bases between the two germline ends. The CDR3 length is 16 residues. The CDR3 DNA reads as TGCGCCAGCAGCCCCGGGGGAGAGTATAGCAATCAGCCCCAGCATTTT. It is translated as CASSPGGEYSNQPQHF.

Regarding this clone: The CDR3 does not close with the conserved phenylalanine or tryptophan, likely indicating a read error. The chain links TRBV29-1 to TRBJ1-2; D remains unclear. Trimming took 7 bases from V and 8 from J, leaving 20 bases between them. CDR3 length equals 13 residues. Per the germline V gene, CDR1 is SQVTM and CDR2 is ANQGSEA. The CDR3 DNA reads TGCAGCGCCCCCAACCCGCCCCTTGTGGGCTACACCCTC. It specifies CSAPNPPLVGYTL.

The V and J genes are TRBV11-2 and TRBJ2-1; possible D gene TRBD2, 6 bases. There are 16 residues in the CDR3. Trimming stripped 0 bases from V and 4 bases from J, with 13 bases between. The germline V gene encodes CDR1 SGHAT and CDR2 FQNNGV. The CDR3 reads CASSLDSATRYNEQFF. The CDR3 DNA is TGTGCCAGCAGCTTAGACTCCGCGACTAGATACAATGAGCAGTTCTTC.

This chain uses TRBV7-8 with TRBJ2-2; 7 positions agree with TRBD2. J was trimmed by 5 bases and V by 5 bases; bases with no gene match: 8. The CDR3 is 15 amino acids. Per the germline V gene, CDR1 is SGHVS and CDR2 is FQNEAQ. CDR3 coding DNA: TGTGCCAGCAGCCCGGCCCAGGGAGGGACCGGGGAGCTGTTTTTT. It translates to CASSPAQGGTGELFF. Using reference TRBV7-8 and TRBJ2-2 for the parts outside the CDR3, the full variable domain is GAGVSQSPRYKVAKRGQDVALRCDPISGHVSLFWYQQALGQGPEFLTYFQNEAQLDKSGLPSDRFFAERPEGSVSTLKIQRTQQEDSAVYLCASSPAQGGTGELFFGEGSRLTVL.

This chain joins TRBV15 and TRBJ2-7, with 7 bases matching TRBD1. With V trimmed by 3 bases and J by 2 bases, 4 bases remained unmatched. The CDR3 length is 14 residues. Germline CDR1 is LNHNV and CDR2 is YYDKDF (reference sequence). The CDR3 nucleotides are TGTGCCACCAGCAGGTCCGGGACAGCCTACGAGCAGTACTTC. Translated: CATSRSGTAYEQYF.

The J gene is TRBJ1-2, the V gene TRBV5-6, with D maybe TRBD1 (5 bases). CDR1 is SGHDT and CDR2 is YYEEEE in the germline V gene. V lost 2 bases, J lost 4 bases, and 6 bases lay in between. The CDR3 is 12 residues long. CDR3 in DNA: TGTGCCAGCAGCTTCGGGACCTATGGCTACACCTTC. Protein: CASSFGTYGYTF.

The chain has TRBV2 and TRBJ2-1; TRBD1 might be the D (5 bases). The CDR3 has 14 residues. Germline V lookup: CDR1 SNHLY, CDR2 FYNNEI. V dropped 4 bases and J dropped 0 bases, with 7 bases sitting between them. The CDR3 nucleotides read TGTGCCAGCAGTGTCGACAGCTCCTACAATGAGCAGTTCTTC. The encoded protein is CASSVDSSYNEQFF.

The chain couples TRBV11-2 to TRBJ2-5; 7 nucleotides agree with TRBD1. The CDR3 runs 15 residues. CDR1 is SGHAT and CDR2 is FQNNGV in the germline V gene. V lost 6 bases to trimming and J lost 1 base; unmatched junction nucleotides: 8. The CDR3 is CASSPPWDSQETQYF. In DNA, the CDR3 is TGTGCCAGCAGTCCACCTTGGGACAGCCAAGAGACCCAGTACTTC.

The chain is built from TRBV7-2 and TRBJ2-7; 9 nucleotides line up with TRBD1. CDR3 length equals 14 residues. Looked up from germline, CDR1 is SGHTA and CDR2 is FQGNSA. J lost 4 bases, V lost 3 bases, and 4 bases had no gene match. As DNA, the CDR3 is TGTGCCAGCAGCTTGGGGACAGGGTCGTACGAGCAGTACTTC. It translates to CASSLGTGSYEQYF.